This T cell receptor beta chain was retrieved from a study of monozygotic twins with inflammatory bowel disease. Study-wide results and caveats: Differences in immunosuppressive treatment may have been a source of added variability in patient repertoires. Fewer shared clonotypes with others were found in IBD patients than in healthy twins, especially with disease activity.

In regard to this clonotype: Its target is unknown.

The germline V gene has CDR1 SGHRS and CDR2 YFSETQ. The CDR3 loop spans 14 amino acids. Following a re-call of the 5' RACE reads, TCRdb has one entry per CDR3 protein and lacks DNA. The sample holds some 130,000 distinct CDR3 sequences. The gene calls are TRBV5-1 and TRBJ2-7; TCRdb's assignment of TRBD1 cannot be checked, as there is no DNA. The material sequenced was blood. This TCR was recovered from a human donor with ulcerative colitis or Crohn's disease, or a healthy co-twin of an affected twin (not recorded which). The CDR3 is CASSFRDRNYEQYF.